The rows below give T cell receptor beta chains drawn from one sample of a study of technical replicates of blood from a handful of donors. The table came from immunoSEQ multiplex PCR; TCRdb's copy has only in-frame clones and leaves some out. The data show tens of thousands of clones, 93% seen once. Sequenced sample: T cells isolated from PBMCs. The receptors shown here come from a human donor in good health. Both conserved end residues are part of each CDR3. D genes are given only for firm matches.

j_gene	v_gene	d_gene	CDR3nt	CDR3aa
TRBJ1-2	TRBV5-4	NA	TGTGCCAGCAGCCACGTAGCATCTAACTATGGCTACACCTTC	CASSHVASNYGYTF
TRBJ2-3	TRBV9	TRBD2	TGTGCCAGCAGCTCCGGGGGGGTCTTGGAGGATACGCAGTATTTT	CASSSGGVLEDTQYF
TRBJ2-1	TRBV19	TRBD1	TGTGCCAGTAATGCCAGACAGGGACCCTACAATGAGCAGTTCTTC	CASNARQGPYNEQFF
TRBJ1-6	TRBV28	NA	TGTGCCAGCACGGTACTTAATTCACCCCTCCACTTT	CASTVLNSPLHF
TRBJ1-2	TRBV9	NA	TGTGCCAGCAGCGTGAGCGGAGGAGGCTACACCTTC	CASSVSGGGYTF
TRBJ2-1	TRBV11-2	TRBD2	TGTGCCAGCAGCTCCACCCGTAGCGGGAGTAATGAGCAGTTCTTC	CASSSTRSGSNEQFF
TRBJ1-2	TRBV6-1	NA	TGTGCCAGCAGTGAAGCGACTCAGTGGCCTTATGGCTACACCTTC	CASSEATQWPYGYTF
TRBJ1-1	TRBV11-2	NA	TGTGCCAGCAGCTCGCTGAGACAGACTGAAGCTTTCTTT	CASSSLRQTEAFF
TRBJ2-5	TRBV30	TRBD2	TGTGCCTGGAGCGGGGGGTACCAAGAGACCCAGTACTTC	CAWSGGYQETQYF
TRBJ1-1	TRBV7-9	NA	TGTGCCAGCAGCTCCCGGACGCAGGGGTTCACTGAAGCTTTCTTT	CASSSRTQGFTEAFF
TRBJ2-5	TRBV6-6	TRBD2	TGTGCCAGCGGTATAGCGGGGGCGCAAGAGACCCAGTACTTC	CASGIAGAQETQYF
TRBJ2-6	TRBV28	TRBD1	TGTGCCAGCGCCAAAGGGACAGGGCCCTTTAGCTCTGGGGCCAACGTCCTGACTTTC	CASAKGTGPFSSGANVLTF
TRBJ1-4	TRBV4-1	TRBD1	TGCGCCAGCAGCGATACAGGGGCCCGGGACGCAAAGGAAAAACTGTTTTTT	CASSDTGARDAKEKLFF
TRBJ1-2	TRBV2	NA	TGTGCCAGCAGTGAAAGGGGATATGGCTACACCTTC	CASSERGYGYTF
TRBJ1-5	TRBV6-5	NA	TGTGCCAGCAGTGTAACACAGGGAGAATATCAGCCCCAGCATTTT	CASSVTQGEYQPQHF
TRBJ2-1	TRBV20-1	NA	TGCAGTGCTAGAGATGTAAATGAGCAGTTCTTC	CSARDVNEQFF
TRBJ2-5	TRBV5-1	NA	TGCGCCAGCAGCTTCGGGGGTCGGGAGACCCAGTACTTC	CASSFGGRETQYF
TRBJ2-1	TRBV4-2	NA	TGTGCCAGCAGCCAACCTGGGGGGAACTACAATGAGCAGTTCTTC	CASSQPGGNYNEQFF